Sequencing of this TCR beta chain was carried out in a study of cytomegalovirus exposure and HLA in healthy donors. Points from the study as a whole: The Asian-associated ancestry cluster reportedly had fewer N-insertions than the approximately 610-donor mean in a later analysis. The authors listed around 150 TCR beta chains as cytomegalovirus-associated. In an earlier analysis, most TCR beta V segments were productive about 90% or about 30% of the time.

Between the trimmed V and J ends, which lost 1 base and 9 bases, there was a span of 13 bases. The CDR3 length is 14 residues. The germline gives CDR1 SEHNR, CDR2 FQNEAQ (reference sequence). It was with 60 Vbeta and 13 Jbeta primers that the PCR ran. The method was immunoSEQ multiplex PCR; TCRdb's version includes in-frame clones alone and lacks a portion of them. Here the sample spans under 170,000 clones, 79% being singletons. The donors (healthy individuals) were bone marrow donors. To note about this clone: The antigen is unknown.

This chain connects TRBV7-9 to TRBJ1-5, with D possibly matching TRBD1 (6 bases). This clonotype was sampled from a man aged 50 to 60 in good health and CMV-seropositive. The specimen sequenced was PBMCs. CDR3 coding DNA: TGTGCCAGCAGCTTAGTAGCGGGGGGCCGGCCCCAGCATTTT. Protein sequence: CASSLVAGGRPQHF.